Below, one TCR beta chain is given with its context. Its specificity is not known. This sample is drawn from a study of long-term antiretroviral therapy in people with HIV. The germline V gene encodes CDR1 SGHDN and CDR2 FVKESK. The V gene lost 2 bases and the J gene lost 8 bases, with 7 bases spanning the gap. The CDR3 loop spans 12 amino acids. Survey level was the resolution at which the v3.0 immunoSEQ assay ran. Assay: immunoSEQ multiplex PCR; the TCRdb copy retains only in-frame clones and omits some. The sample yields over 25,000 clones, roughly 96% seen once. Notes on the study in general: Absence of data on ART adherence, viral resistance or therapy changes was noted. The clones with expansion before ART were dominant in the repertoire at all time points.

Sequences were derived from unsorted PBMCs, sampled about 6.6 years after starting antiretroviral therapy. The V gene is TRBV14, the J gene TRBJ2-1; tentative D call: TRBD1 (5 bases). The sequence came from a man in his thirties or forties with HIV. In nucleotides, the CDR3 is TGTGCCAGCAGCCAACAGGGCTATGAGCAGTTCTTC. Amino acids: CASSQQGYEQFF.